Listed here are 32 T cell receptor beta chains from one sample, sequenced in a study of blood T cells in healthy people across ages. Then a second PCR, running about 6 to 11 cycles, was carried out with a sample-barcoded 5' primer and a J-beta primer mix. Using its own MiXCR run on the 5' RACE reads, TCRdb lists one record per CDR3 protein. The repertoire holds 700,000 or so distinct CDR3 sequences, with approximately 40% as singletons. The sequenced sample consisted of blood. Receptors were obtained from a man older than 75 in good health.

In its sample, this clonotype was seen a few times. The rearrangement links TRBV6-2 or TRBV6-3 to TRBJ2-7; the match to TRBD2 covers 9 bases. There are 16 residues in the CDR3. J lost 5 bases, V lost 2 bases, and 10 bases had no gene match. From germline, CDR1 is MNHEY and CDR2 SVGEGT. DNA for the CDR3: TGTGCCAGCAGTTACAAGGCGGGAGGGACCGTCCACGAGCAGTACTTC. Amino acids: CASSYKAGGTVHEQYF.

The V and J genes are TRBV11-2 and TRBJ2-1; D is tentatively TRBD1 or TRBD2 (6 bases each). Germline lookup yields CDR1 SGHAT and CDR2 FQNNGV. V lost 1 base and J 6 bases, leaving 16 bases between the germline ends. The CDR3 is 16 amino acids. CDR3 nucleotides: TGTGCCAGCAGCTTAGCTGTCGGATGGGGGGCCAATGAGCAGTTCTTC. This sequence encodes CASSLAVGWGANEQFF.

The chain uses TRBV28 and TRBJ1-2; D gene uncertain. With 6 bases removed from V and 9 bases from J, the gap between germline ends came to 14 bases. CDR1 is MDHEN and CDR2 is SYDVKM in the germline V gene. CDR3 length: 12 residues. The CDR3 DNA sequence: TGTGCCAGCAGCATATCTACGAGTAGCTACACCTTC. Its protein is CASSISTSSYTF.

The chain is built from TRBV7-2 and TRBJ1-5, with TRBD1 as a possible D gene (6 bases). Germline loops: CDR1 SGHTA, CDR2 FQGNSA. The CDR3 runs to 15 residues. Trimming cost V 4 bases and J 7 bases, with 17 bases left between them. CDR3 coding DNA: TGTGCCAGCAGCTCCGGACACAGGGTCGAACAGCCCCAGCATTTT. Translating it yields CASSSGHRVEQPQHF.

This clonotype is a singleton in its sample. The rearrangement uses TRBV9 and TRBJ2-3; TRBD2 is a possible D gene (7 bases). From germline, CDR1 is SGDLS and CDR2 YYNGEE. This CDR3 region has 15 residues. V lost 4 bases to trimming and J lost 2 bases, with 14 bases between them. The CDR3 DNA follows: TGTGCCAGCAGCTCGCGGGGGCCGACCACAGATACGCAGTATTTT. Translated, it gives CASSSRGPTTDTQYF.

The V call is TRBV20-1, the J call TRBJ1-2, with 10 bases fitting TRBD1. The V segment lost 5 bases and the J segment 6 bases; nucleotides outside the gene matches: 12. Germline loops: CDR1 DFQATT, CDR2 SNEGSKA (reference sequence). The CDR3 sequence is 15 residues long. The CDR3 DNA reads as TGCAGTGCTTCCCGTCTCGGGACAGGGGCCAATGGCTACACCTTC. Translated: CSASRLGTGANGYTF.

This clonotype has only one observation. The V and J genes are TRBV6-2 or TRBV6-3 and TRBJ2-5, with 12 bases fitting TRBD2. Per the germline V gene, CDR1 is MNHEY and CDR2 is SVGEGT. The CDR3 extends over 16 amino acids. V was clipped by 5 bases and J by 2 bases; unmatched bases: 6. The CDR3 bases are TGTGCCAGCAGTCTACGACTAGCGGGGGAGCAAGAGACCCAGTACTTC. This codes for CASSLRLAGEQETQYF.

This clonotype was seen a handful of times. CDR3 bases: TGTGCCAGCAGGCTGGGACCGAGGGTCAATGAGCAGTTCTTC. Its protein is CASRLGPRVNEQFF. The chain couples TRBV3-1 to TRBJ2-1; either TRBD1 or TRBD2 may supply D (5 bases each). Germline V lookup: CDR1 LGHDT, CDR2 YNNKEL (reference sequence). V lost 6 bases and J lost 6, with 15 bases in between. This CDR3 region has 14 residues.

This clonotype has at least ten counts. The CDR3 DNA follows: TGCAGTGCTGGCAGGACAGGAGTCTCCTACGAGCAGTACTTC. This gives the protein CSAGRTGVSYEQYF. The chain employs TRBV20-1 and TRBJ2-7; 7 bases fit TRBD1. Germline values: CDR1 DFQATT, CDR2 SNEGSKA (reference sequence). Trimming cost V 5 bases and J 0 bases; bases outside gene matches: 7. This CDR3 has 14 amino acids.

This clonotype came up a few times. The chain employs TRBV6-1 and TRBJ2-1; maybe TRBD2 (6 bases). The germline V gene has CDR1 MNHNS and CDR2 SASEGT. V lost 6 bases to trimming and J lost 1 base, with 10 bases between them. The CDR3 totals 14 residues. The CDR3 DNA reads as TGTGCCAGCAGGCGGGACGGATCCTACAATGAGCAGTTCTTC. Translating it yields CASRRDGSYNEQFF.

The chain recombines TRBV10-3 with TRBJ2-3, with 7 bases identical to TRBD2. The V gene's germline CDR1 is ENHRY and CDR2 SYGVKD. The CDR3 is 16 residues long. Unmatched junction bases numbered 9, after V lost 4 bases and J lost 2 bases. The CDR3 DNA is TGTGCCATCAGTGGTAAATCTAGCGGATACACAGATACGCAGTATTTT. Protein product: CAISGKSSGYTDTQYF.

The CDR3 DNA sequence: TGCGCCAGCAGCCAAGCGGGACAGGGGGTCTACGAGCAGTACTTC. As protein: CASSQAGQGVYEQYF. This chain links TRBV4-3 with TRBJ2-7; TRBD1 agrees at 11 bases. CDR3 length: 15 residues. CDR1 LGHNA and CDR2 YSLEER come from the germline V gene. J lost 3 bases, V lost 1 base, and 2 bases had no gene match.

The rearrangement joins TRBV12-3 or TRBV12-4 to TRBJ1-3, with TRBD1 identical over 7 bases. The CDR3 is 15 amino acids. With 5 bases clipped from V and 2 bases from J, the junction kept 6 bases outside the gene matches. CDR3 in DNA: TGTGCCAGCAGTCTAACAGGGGACGCTGGAAACACCATATATTTT. It yields the protein CASSLTGDAGNTIYF.

This clonotype was seen only a few times. The chain joins TRBV7-3 to TRBJ2-1; D might be TRBD2 (5 bases). V dropped 1 base and J dropped 0 bases, with 10 bases sitting between them. Germline-derived CDR1 and CDR2 are SGHTA and FQGTGA. CDR3 size: 16 residues. In DNA form, the CDR3 reads TGTGCCAGCAGCTTAAACCCGGGGAGCTCCTACAATGAGCAGTTCTTC. Protein: CASSLNPGSSYNEQFF. Based on the CDR3 plus reference TRBV7-3 and TRBJ2-1, the full variable domain is GAGVSQTPSNKVTEKGKYVELRCDPISGHTALYWYRQSLGQGPEFLIYFQGTGAADDSGLPNDRFFAVRPEGSVSTLKIQRTERGDSAVYLCASSLNPGSSYNEQFFGPGTRLTVL.

The V and J genes are TRBV6-5 and TRBJ2-1; 9 positions agree with TRBD2. J lost 6 bases, V lost 0 bases, and 6 bases had no gene match. Germline V gene sequence: CDR1 MNHEY, CDR2 SVGAGI. The length of the CDR3 is 16 residues. The chain's CDR3 is CASSYSWSGRSNEQFF. The CDR3 nucleotides are TGTGCCAGCAGTTACTCGTGGAGCGGGAGGAGCAATGAGCAGTTCTTC.

This clonotype was seen many times. This sequence joins TRBV6-1 and TRBJ2-5, with 8 nucleotides matching TRBD2. The germline V gene has CDR1 MNHNS and CDR2 SASEGT. CDR3 size: 16 residues. Trimming at V came to 3 bases and at J to 5 bases, leaving 11 bases not matched to a gene. The chain's CDR3 is CASSETFRGGGETQYF. CDR3 nucleotides: TGTGCCAGCAGTGAGACTTTTCGGGGGGGCGGGGAGACCCAGTACTTC.

This clonotype has only a few counts. J is TRBJ2-1 and V is TRBV5-5; D not resolved. This CDR3 is 15 amino acids long. V dropped 1 base and J dropped 3 bases, with 11 bases sitting between them. Looked up from germline, CDR1 is SGHKS and CDR2 is YYEKEE (reference sequence). The CDR3 DNA follows: TGTGCCAGCAGCTTGTCCGTGGGAATCTACAATGAGCAGTTCTTC. This encodes CASSLSVGIYNEQFF.

The chain couples TRBV4-1 to TRBJ2-1, with TRBD2 as a possible D gene (5 bases). CDR3 length: 16 residues. Germline-derived CDR1 and CDR2 are MGHRA and YSYEKL. Trimming cost V 2 bases and J 0 bases, with 11 bases left between them. In DNA form, the CDR3 reads TGCGCCAGCAGCCAAAAGAAGGACTTCTCCTACAATGAGCAGTTCTTC. It encodes CASSQKKDFSYNEQFF.

The gene calls are TRBV6-2 or TRBV6-3 and TRBJ2-7, with D perhaps matching TRBD1 (6 bases). Germline lookup yields CDR1 MNHEY and CDR2 SVGEGT. The V end lost 2 bases, the J end lost 0 bases, and 11 bases lay between the germline ends. This CDR3 comprises 15 residues. The chain's CDR3 is CASSYPTGLSYEQYF. The CDR3, as DNA: TGTGCCAGCAGTTACCCGACAGGTCTCTCCTACGAGCAGTACTTC.

The chain combines TRBV27 with TRBJ2-3; 9 bases map to TRBD2. This CDR3 comprises 16 residues. Per the germline V gene, CDR1 is MNHEY and CDR2 is SMNVEV (reference sequence). V was clipped by 5 bases and J by 5 bases; unmatched bases: 11. The CDR3: CASSPRLAVGGDTQYF. CDR3 nucleotide sequence: TGTGCCAGCAGTCCACGACTAGCGGTGGGTGGAGATACGCAGTATTTT.

The genes are TRBV6-6 and TRBJ2-3, with D possibly matching TRBD1 (5 bases). The CDR3 consists of 14 residues. Germline values: CDR1 MNHNY, CDR2 SVGAGI (reference sequence). The V and J ends lost 7 bases and 0 bases respectively, with 11 bases between them. DNA for the CDR3: TGTGCCAGCACCCAACAGGCTAGCACAGATACGCAGTATTTT. Amino acids: CASTQQASTDTQYF.

This clonotype was found many times. This chain links TRBV29-1 with TRBJ2-5, with D perhaps matching TRBD1 (5 bases). V shed 4 bases and J shed 1 base, with 13 bases lying between them. CDR3 length: 14 residues. Germline V gene lookup returns CDR1 SQVTM and CDR2 ANQGSEA. The CDR3 loop is CSVAPTTVQETQYF. The CDR3 DNA reads as TGCAGCGTTGCCCCTACGACAGTCCAAGAGACCCAGTACTTC. Combining the CDR3 with reference TRBV29-1 and TRBJ2-5 gives the whole variable domain SAVISQKPSRDICQRGTSLTIQCQVDSQVTMMFWYRQQPGQSLTLIATANQGSEATYESGFVIDKFPISRPNLTFSTLTVSNMSPEDSSIYLCSVAPTTVQETQYFGPGTRLLVL.

The chain recombines TRBV7-9 with TRBJ2-6, with a possible D match to TRBD1 (6 bases). The length of the CDR3 is 15 residues. The germline CDR1 and CDR2 sequences are SEHNR and FQNEAQ (reference sequence). V was shortened by 6 bases and J by 2 bases, with 11 bases between the two germline ends. The CDR3 loop is CASRDTGTGANVLTF. The CDR3 DNA follows: TGTGCCAGCAGGGATACAGGGACTGGGGCCAACGTCCTGACTTTC.

The rearrangement uses TRBV20-1 and TRBJ1-2; 9 nucleotides line up with TRBD1. CDR1 and CDR2 (germline): DFQATT, SNEGSKA (reference sequence). This CDR3 has 12 residues. After removal of 6 bases from V and 10 bases from J, the junction contained 9 bases not matched to a gene. The CDR3 loop reads CSAKTGGSDYTF. CDR3 bases: TGCAGTGCAAAAACAGGGGGCAGCGACTACACCTTC.

This chain links TRBV2 with TRBJ1-1; D is uncertain. Per germline, CDR1 SNHLY and CDR2 FYNNEI. V was clipped by 11 bases and J by 1 base, with 17 bases between them. The CDR3 is made up of 14 amino acids. The CDR3 spells CACKPGTANTEAFF. CDR3 nucleotides: TGTGCCTGCAAACCCGGAACAGCGAACACTGAAGCTTTCTTT.

The genes are TRBV7-9 and TRBJ2-1, with 7 nucleotides matching TRBD2. V was clipped by 4 bases and J by 0 bases; unmatched bases: 12. Germline CDR1 reads SEHNR; CDR2 reads FQNEAQ (reference sequence). CDR3 length: 18 amino acids. CDR3 region: CASSSPGGKPSSYNEQFF. DNA of the CDR3: TGTGCCAGCAGCTCCCCGGGAGGTAAGCCCAGCTCCTACAATGAGCAGTTCTTC.

This clonotype was counted only a few times. The chain carries TRBV27 and TRBJ1-2; D is possibly TRBD1 (5 bases). Germline V gene lookup returns CDR1 MNHEY and CDR2 SMNVEV (reference sequence). The V and J ends lost 0 bases and 8 bases respectively, with 10 bases between them. The CDR3 totals 13 residues. CDR3 sequence reads: CASSLSRGGGYTF. The CDR3 DNA is TGTGCCAGCAGTTTATCCCGCGGGGGGGGCTACACCTTC.

The chain employs TRBV7-3 and TRBJ2-7, with 14 bases that match TRBD2. There are 17 residues in the CDR3. The trim removed 5 bases at V and 2 bases at J, leaving 8 bases unmatched. Per the germline V gene, CDR1 is SGHTA and CDR2 is FQGTGA. CDR3 residues: CASSPGLAGEGAYEQYF. The CDR3 DNA sequence: TGTGCCAGCAGCCCGGGACTAGCGGGAGAGGGGGCCTACGAGCAGTACTTC.

The J gene is TRBJ1-1, the V gene TRBV4-1; D is unclear. Looked up from germline, CDR1 is MGHRA and CDR2 is YSYEKL. The V gene lost 0 bases and the J gene lost 8 bases, with 10 bases spanning the gap. CDR3 size: 13 residues. CDR3 coding DNA: TGCGCCAGCAGCCAAGAAGGGTGGCGCGAAGCTTTCTTT. It yields the protein CASSQEGWREAFF.

The CDR3 DNA reads TGCGCCACTCGGGGTAGCTCCTACAATGAGCAGTTCTTC. Encoded protein: CATRGSSYNEQFF. The chain recombines TRBV5-1 with TRBJ2-1, with a weak D call TRBD2 (5 bases). Per germline, CDR1 SGHRS and CDR2 YFSETQ. This CDR3 contains 13 residues. The germline V and J ends were trimmed by 9 bases and 0 bases, with 10 bases remaining between them.

The V and J genes are TRBV15 and TRBJ1-5; 7 nucleotides line up with TRBD1. Germline CDR1 LNHNV, CDR2 YYDKDF (reference sequence). V lost 2 bases, J lost 3 bases, and 10 bases stayed unmatched. The CDR3 extends over 17 amino acids. The CDR3 nucleotides read TGTGCCACCAGCAGAAACTTTGACAGGGAATCCAATCAGCCCCAGCATTTT. It translates to CATSRNFDRESNQPQHF. The whole variable domain, remainder taken from reference TRBV15 and TRBJ1-5, is DAMVIQNPRYQVTQFGKPVTLSCSQTLNHNVMYWYQQKSSQAPKLLFHYYDKDFNNEADTPDNFQSRRPNTSFCFLDIRSPGLGDTAMYLCATSRNFDRESNQPQHFGDGTRLSIL.

V gene TRBV7-2 combines with J gene TRBJ2-7; 7 bases fit TRBD1. V was clipped by 5 bases and J by 5 bases; unmatched bases: 12. The CDR3 totals 15 residues. CDR1 and CDR2 (germline): SGHTA, FQGNSA. The CDR3: CASSKGPQGSHEQYF. The CDR3, as DNA: TGTGCCAGCAGCAAGGGACCACAGGGGTCCCACGAGCAGTACTTC.